This record concerns one T cell receptor beta chain sequence. This specimen includes other DNA sequences encoding the same CDR3. The sample originates from a study of blood T cell repertoires in COVID-19. Across the study: Material from acute and convalescent COVID-19 was sourced from the United States, Italy and Spain. PBMCs, B-cell-depleted T cells, or T cells provided the cDNA or gDNA that made up the material.

Trimming stripped 4 bases from V and 2 bases from J, with 12 bases between. This CDR3 has 15 residues. Germline-derived CDR1 and CDR2 are SGHRS and YFSETQ. Original data processing: Researchers report that nucleated cell counts were estimated from reference gene primer amplification. Only in-frame clones appear in the TCRdb table, and some are missing; sequencing was by immunoSEQ multiplex PCR. For V, J and clone size, that table is used; D and trimming come from the DNA. This sample has about 130,000 clones, with under 90% found just once. The sequence was obtained from a woman aged 55-75 years with acute or convalescent COVID-19. Sequencing was performed on peripheral blood. The rearrangement uses TRBV5-1 and TRBJ2-2; TRBD2 might be the D (7 bases). Written as DNA, the CDR3 is TGCGCCAGCAGCCCGGGGGGCGCCAACACCGGGGAGCTGTTTTTT. This translates into CASSPGGANTGELFF.